These T cell receptor beta chains were read from a single sample in a study of STAT5B mutations in CD4+ large granular lymphocyte leukemia. The repertoire was sequenced with immunoSEQ multiplex PCR; TCRdb's copy has only in-frame clones and lacks some. Among more than 30,000 clones listed, approximately 88% were seen once. The source material was CD4+ T cells from blood buffy coats. Source of these receptors: a human donor in good health. CDR3s include the opening cysteine and the closing phenylalanine or tryptophan. A D gene is named only where the DNA matches it firmly. Only some rows state a clone size, as once, few, many or a class for expanded clones.

cdr3_aa | cdr3_nt | v_call | d_call | cdr3_length | j_call | clone_size
CASSPQGPGPVKSEQFF | TGTGCCAGCAGCCCCCAGGGGCCCGGCCCTGTTAAAAGTGAGCAGTTCTTC | TRBV21-1 | - | 17 | TRBJ2-1 | -
CSVAPDTNEQFF | TGCAGCGTTGCCCCGGACACCAATGAGCAGTTCTTC | TRBV29-1 | - | 12 | TRBJ2-1 | few
CASSGVDRSTGELFF | TGTGCCAGCAGTGGAGTGGACAGGTCGACCGGGGAGCTGTTTTTT | TRBV2 | TRBD1 | 15 | TRBJ2-2 | -
CAWARQGSEQFF | TGTGCCTGGGCCAGACAGGGCAGTGAGCAGTTCTTC | TRBV30 | TRBD1 | 12 | TRBJ2-1 | -
CASSLGFVDEQYF | TGTGCCAGCAGCTTAGGGTTTGTCGACGAGCAGTACTTC | TRBV11-2 | - | 13 | TRBJ2-7 | -
CASSQGAGTGQDTQYF | TGTGCCAGTAGTCAGGGGGCGGGGACAGGGCAAGATACGCAGTATTTT | TRBV19 | TRBD1 | 16 | TRBJ2-3 | -
CASSFSGGAGETQYF | TGTGCCAGCAGCTTCAGCGGGGGGGCCGGTGAGACCCAGTACTTC | TRBV9 | TRBD2 | 15 | TRBJ2-5 | -
CASSLTGTVAGGYTF | TGCGCCAGCAGCCTCACCGGGACAGTTGCGGGGGGCTACACCTTC | TRBV4-1 | TRBD1 | 15 | TRBJ1-2 | few
CSVGTGDYGYTF | TGCAGCGTTGGGACAGGGGACTATGGCTACACCTTC | TRBV29-1 | TRBD1 | 12 | TRBJ1-2 | -
CASSIKQASGEQYF | TGTGCCAGTAGTATCAAACAGGCCTCGGGAGAGCAGTACTTC | TRBV19 | - | 14 | TRBJ2-7 | -
CASSESVQDPSGYTF | TGCGCCAGCAGTGAGTCCGTACAGGATCCCAGTGGCTACACCTTC | TRBV10-1 | - | 15 | TRBJ1-2 | few
CASSPTSGFVDTQYF | TGTGCCAGCAGCCCAACCTCAGGGTTTGTAGATACGCAGTATTTT | TRBV7-3 | - | 15 | TRBJ2-3 | -
CASSFPYGDTRTDTQYF | TGTGCCAGCAGCTTCCCATACGGCGACACCCGCACAGATACGCAGTATTTT | TRBV11-3 | - | 17 | TRBJ2-3 | -
CASSVQSLEKLFF | TGTGCCAGCAGCGTCCAAAGCCTAGAAAAACTGTTTTTT | TRBV7-6 | - | 13 | TRBJ1-4 | -
CASSVPQSQGDTEAFF | TGTGCCAGCAGTGTGCCCCAGTCGCAGGGGGACACTGAAGCTTTCTTT | TRBV25-1 | TRBD1 | 16 | TRBJ1-1 | -
CASSSNPNSPLHF | TGTGCCAGCAGTTCCAACCCCAATTCACCCCTCCACTTT | TRBV27 | - | 13 | TRBJ1-6 | few